This TCR beta chain was observed in a study of T cell responses to AZD1222 COVID-19 vaccine. A remark on this clone: What it binds is unknown.

Clones were sequenced by immunoSEQ multiplex PCR, and TCRdb holds only the in-frame ones, with some missing. The sample includes 50,000 to 70,000 clones, more than 80% of them seen just once. Study-level points and caveats: Baseline serology detected seropositivity in only five or six AZD1222 recipients. Reports indicate that nearly half of spike-specific TCRs are directed at unmutated variant regions. A mostly white British donor set with more females was recruited, and clonal diversity was possibly underestimated. Spike-wide coverage was observed for vaccine-associated CD4 TCRs, with dominant responses at 160-218 and 743-854.

After removal of 6 bases from V and 7 bases from J, the junction contained 5 bases not matched to a gene. Germline values: CDR1 SEHNR, CDR2 FQNEAQ (reference sequence). CDR3 length: 14 amino acids. The chain has TRBV7-9 and TRBJ1-6, with 8 bases matching TRBD1. The starting material was peripheral blood, obtained on day 0 of MenACWY control vaccination. This clonotype was sampled from an adult in good health. The CDR3 protein is CASRGTGQNSPLHF. The CDR3 nucleotides read TGTGCCAGCAGGGGGACAGGACAGAATTCACCCCTCCACTTT.